The clone carrying this TCR beta chain came up once. PCR involved 60 Vbeta and 13 Jbeta primers. The assay was immunoSEQ multiplex PCR, and TCRdb's table has in-frame clones only and misses some. The repertoire holds approximately 90,000 clones, with about 60% as singletons. This sample was taken from a study of cytomegalovirus exposure and HLA in healthy donors. V lost 0 bases, J lost 2 bases, and 13 bases lay in between. In germline, CDR1 is MGHRA, CDR2 YSYEKL. The CDR3 extends over 16 amino acids. The source material was PBMCs. This rearrangement joins TRBV4-1 to TRBJ1-2, with D maybe TRBD1 (5 bases). The TCR was taken from a woman between 25 and 40 years old in good health and CMV-seronegative. Here the CDR3 reads CASSQEGAGRNYGYTF. CDR3 coding DNA: TGCGCCAGCAGCCAAGAAGGCGCAGGGAGGAACTATGGCTACACCTTC.